This T cell receptor (beta chain) was sequenced during a study of identical twins. Template switching created a universal primer site, and the cDNA included unique molecular identifiers. TCRdb recomputed calls from the 5' RACE reads with MiXCR, one row per CDR3 protein. The repertoire holds under 900,000 distinct CDR3 sequences, with approximately 13% as singletons. Findings and caveats of the study: Possibly, invariant MAIT and iNKT cells partly confounded zero-insertion analyses. Insertion counts were lower in abundant cord blood beta clonotypes, a trend that memory repertoires did not show.

The germline CDR1 and CDR2 sequences are LGHNT and FRNRAP. This CDR3 contains 15 residues. Trimming removed 6 bases from V and 3 bases from J, with 17 bases in between. The donors were all healthy and Caucasian. On this clonotype itself: Its matching antigen is unknown.

The same specimen was also included in a second study, on yellow fever vaccine responses in identical twins.

Sample: PBMCs. This clonotype was obtained from a woman aged 18-30 years in good health. The V gene is TRBV12-5, the J gene TRBJ1-1; tentative D call: TRBD1 (5 bases). DNA of the CDR3: TGTGCTAGTGGCCATGTAAGCGGGGCCCACACTGAAGCTTTCTTT. Translating it yields CASGHVSGAHTEAFF.